A single sample is the source of the 26 T cell receptor beta chains below, sequenced in a study of T cells in Graves' hyperthyroidism and ophthalmopathy. Amplification of TCR beta CDR3 regions used RNA as the template. HTBI primers were used for first-round RT-PCR of the TCR CDR3. One entry per CDR3 protein results from TCRdb running MiXCR on the multiplex PCR reads. The sample consists of roughly 400,000 distinct CDR3 sequences, 15% to 17% of them appearing once. Sequenced input: blood. All receptors come from a woman between 18 and 29 years old with Graves' hyperthyroidism that later progressed to Graves' ophthalmopathy.

Many counts were recorded for this clonotype. The CDR3 region is CASSLLTNRDRRNTGELFF. In nucleotides, the CDR3 is TGTGCCAGCAGTTTACTAACGAACCGGGACAGGCGGAACACCGGGGAGCTGTTTTTT. The chain couples TRBV6-1 to TRBJ2-2, with 8 positions matching TRBD1. Germline CDR1 and CDR2: MNHNS and SASEGT. Trimming removed 5 bases from V and 1 base from J; junction bases left unmatched: 15. The CDR3 is 19 residues long.

The V call is TRBV28, the J call TRBJ2-7; 7 bases fit TRBD2. The CDR3 is made up of 15 amino acids. The J segment lost 3 bases and the V segment lost 7 bases, leaving 12 bases of the junction unmatched. Germline values: CDR1 MDHEN, CDR2 SYDVKM. The CDR3, as DNA: TGTGCCAGCACCTTTGGGGGGACGGGGGGCTACGAGCAGTACTTC. It yields the protein CASTFGGTGGYEQYF.

V usage is TRBV5-1 and J usage is TRBJ2-3; D remains ambiguous. V lost 0 bases to trimming and J lost 0 bases, with 8 bases between them. The CDR3 consists of 15 residues. Germline V CDR1 and CDR2: SGHRS, YFSETQ. The CDR3 spells CASSLGQGSTDTQYF. The CDR3 nucleotides read TGCGCCAGCAGCTTGGGGCAAGGGAGCACAGATACGCAGTATTTT.

A few counts support this clonotype. This chain joins TRBV4-2 and TRBJ2-7; no clear D. This CDR3 spans 14 amino acids. CDR1 and CDR2 (germline): LGHNA, YNFKEQ. V lost 0 bases and J lost 4, with 10 bases in between. The CDR3 DNA sequence: TGTGCCAGCAGCCAAGACGCACCCCCTTACGAGCAGTACTTC. Translating it yields CASSQDAPPYEQYF.

The V and J genes are TRBV20-1 and TRBJ1-6; possibly TRBD1 for D (5 bases). This CDR3 has 16 amino acids. Trimming pared 0 bases from V and 6 bases from J, leaving 15 bases between. Germline V CDR1 and CDR2: DFQATT, SNEGSKA (reference sequence). The CDR3, as DNA: TGCAGTGCTAGAGATGGAATGCAGGGTGGTAATTCACCCCTCCACTTT. Translation: CSARDGMQGGNSPLHF.

The chain links TRBV2 to TRBJ1-6, with D possibly matching TRBD1 (5 bases). The CDR3 extends over 13 amino acids. CDR1 and CDR2 from the germline V gene are SNHLY and FYNNEI. V was clipped by 2 bases and J by 8 bases, with 7 bases between them. This chain's CDR3 is CASSEMGDSPLHF. The CDR3 DNA reads TGTGCCAGCAGTGAAATGGGGGATTCACCCCTCCACTTT.

Remarks on this clonotype: Being one base from a much bigger clone, this may be a read error. The rearrangement links TRBV28 to TRBJ2-1, with 14 bases fitting TRBD2. Germline V CDR1 and CDR2: MDHEN, SYDVKM. CDR3 size: 16 residues. V gave up 5 bases and J gave up 5 bases; unmatched junction bases: 5. CDR3 sequence reads: CASSLGLAGAHNEQFF. CDR3 coding DNA: TGTGCCAGCAGTCTGGGACTAGCGGGAGCCCACAATGAGCAGTTCTTC.

J is TRBJ2-1 and V is TRBV4-1; the D gene is possibly TRBD2 (6 bases). Germline values: CDR1 MGHRA, CDR2 YSYEKL. The CDR3 consists of 11 residues. V lost 6 bases to trimming and J lost 8 bases, with 8 bases between them. CDR3 loop: CASRGGDEQFF. CDR3 nucleotides: TGCGCCAGCAGGGGGGGAGATGAGCAGTTCTTC.

Only a few counts were recorded for this clonotype. The J gene is TRBJ1-2, the V gene TRBV6-2 or TRBV6-3; tentative D call: TRBD1 (5 bases). The germline CDR1 and CDR2 sequences are MNHEY and SVGEGT. CDR3 size: 14 residues. Trimming took off 0 bases at V and 5 bases at J, with 10 bases between the two ends. The CDR3 protein is CASSYSWGIYGYTF. In DNA, the CDR3 is TGTGCCAGCAGTTACTCGTGGGGGATTTATGGCTACACCTTC.

DNA for the CDR3: TGTGCCATCAGTGAGCCGGTAGCGGGAGGGGAGACCCAGTACTTC. Translating it yields CAISEPVAGGETQYF. The genes are TRBV10-3 and TRBJ2-5, with 11 positions matching TRBD2. From germline, CDR1 is ENHRY and CDR2 SYGVKD. The CDR3 is 15 residues long. The junction had 4 bases not matched to a gene; V was cut back by 2 bases and J by 5 bases.

This clonotype was seen only a few times. The gene calls are TRBV7-8 and TRBJ2-7; tentative D call: TRBD1 (5 bases). This CDR3 has 14 amino acids. Germline values: CDR1 SGHVS, CDR2 FQNEAQ. Trimming pared 7 bases from V and 3 bases from J, leaving 16 bases between. The CDR3 loop is CASTNRPNRYEQYF. CDR3 nucleotide sequence: TGTGCCAGCACGAACAGGCCCAACCGCTACGAGCAGTACTTC.

This clonotype was observed at least ten times. V and J are TRBV27 and TRBJ2-7; weak D call: TRBD1 (5 bases). This CDR3 comprises 22 residues. The germline V gene encodes CDR1 MNHEY and CDR2 SMNVEV (reference sequence). V was cut by 1 base and J by 0 bases, with 31 bases left in between. The CDR3 coding sequence is TGTGCCAGCAGTTTATTGGCCCCCTCTCCATTAAAACAGGTTCACAGCTCCTACGAGCAGTACTTC. It is translated as CASSLLAPSPLKQVHSSYEQYF.

This clonotype appeared a few times. The V and J genes are TRBV29-1 and TRBJ2-7, with TRBD1 matching 9 bases. The germline CDR1 and CDR2 sequences are SQVTM and ANQGSEA. V shed 0 bases and J 4 bases; nucleotides not matched to a gene: 4. This CDR3 region has 14 residues. CDR3 bases: TGCAGCGTTGAAGAGGACAGGGGTGGATACGAGCAGTACTTC. Residues: CSVEEDRGGYEQYF.

Remarks on this clonotype: Being one base from a much bigger clone, this may be a read error. The gene calls are TRBV7-2 and TRBJ2-1; 8 bases fit TRBD2. This CDR3 is 16 amino acids long. The germline gives CDR1 SGHTA, CDR2 FQGNSA. The CDR3 nucleotides are TGTGCCGGCAGCTTAATAGCGGGATCCAAGTACAATGAGCAGTTCTTC. This gives the protein CAGSLIAGSKYNEQFF. Full variable domain (missing parts from reference TRBV7-2 and TRBJ2-1): GAGVSQSPSNKVTEKGKDVELRCDPISGHTALYWYRQSLGQGLEFLIYFQGNSAPDKSGLPSDRFSAERTGGSVSTLTIQRTQQEDSAVYLCAGSLIAGSKYNEQFFGPGTRLTVL.

This clonotype showed up many times. The rearrangement uses TRBV15 and TRBJ2-7; 8 positions match TRBD1. The J segment lost 9 bases and the V segment lost 1 base, leaving 14 bases of the junction unmatched. The CDR3 totals 16 residues. From germline, CDR1 is LNHNV and CDR2 YYDKDF (reference sequence). The CDR3 DNA reads TGTGCCACCAGCAGAGCTAGGGACCAGACAGGGGATGGGCAGTACTTC. It is translated as CATSRARDQTGDGQYF.

This clonotype was recorded at least ten times. The chain recombines TRBV10-3 with TRBJ2-3; TRBD1 matches at 7 bases. The CDR3 has 20 residues. Germline V gene sequence: CDR1 ENHRY, CDR2 SYGVKD. With V trimmed by 2 bases and J by 1 base, 18 bases remained unmatched. CDR3 protein: CAISELKDRPTPTGTDTQYF. The CDR3 coding sequence is TGTGCCATCAGTGAGCTGAAGGACAGGCCGACCCCAACTGGCACAGATACGCAGTATTTT.

This clonotype was seen repeatedly, ten times or more. V and J are TRBV6-2 or TRBV6-3 and TRBJ1-1; TRBD1 is a possible D gene (5 bases). Per the germline V gene, CDR1 is MNHEY and CDR2 is SVGEGT. The V end lost 0 bases, the J end lost 2 bases, and 13 bases lay between the germline ends. The CDR3 extends over 16 amino acids. CDR3 sequence (DNA): TGTGCCAGCAGTTACTCGTCCGGGACCATCAACACTGAAGCTTTCTTT. Translated: CASSYSSGTINTEAFF.

This clonotype was counted many times. DNA of the CDR3: TGTGCCAGCAGTTTCCCAAGCGGGAGTTGGGATACGCAGTATTTT. Translation: CASSFPSGSWDTQYF. The chain links TRBV12-3 or TRBV12-4 to TRBJ2-3; 8 nucleotides agree with TRBD2. V was clipped by 3 bases and J by 6 bases; unmatched bases: 8. The CDR3 has 15 amino acids.

The V call is TRBV5-1, the J call TRBJ2-5, with 9 bases that match TRBD2. This CDR3 is built from 15 residues. CDR1 is SGHRS and CDR2 is YFSETQ in the germline V gene. V was pared by 2 bases and J by 5 bases, with 7 bases of the junction left unmatched. The CDR3 region is CASSLDSGSLETQYF. Here the CDR3 DNA reads TGCGCCAGCAGCTTAGATAGCGGGAGTTTGGAGACCCAGTACTTC.

The chain uses TRBV6-5 and TRBJ2-3; TRBD2 agrees at 8 bases. The CDR3 is 17 residues long. The V gene end was trimmed by 0 bases and the J gene end by 1 base; junction bases not matched to a gene: 6. From germline, CDR1 is MNHEY and CDR2 SVGAGI. The CDR3 sequence: CASSYSSTSGRTDTQYF. CDR3 coding DNA: TGTGCCAGCAGTTACTCCTCCACTAGCGGCCGCACAGATACGCAGTATTTT.

Many counts were recorded for this clonotype. The V and J genes are TRBV20-1 and TRBJ2-2; 8 bases align to TRBD2. With 5 bases clipped from V and 5 bases from J, the junction kept 7 bases outside the gene matches. The germline CDR1 and CDR2 sequences are DFQATT and SNEGSKA (reference sequence). This CDR3 comprises 14 residues. The CDR3 DNA reads TGCAGTGCTCCAAAGGCGGGGGGTACCGGGGAGCTGTTTTTT. This gives the protein CSAPKAGGTGELFF.

This clonotype was seen a few times. V usage is TRBV20-1 and J usage is TRBJ2-7; 9 bases are shared with TRBD1. With V trimmed by 2 bases and J by 4 bases, 12 bases remained unmatched. CDR3 length equals 16 residues. Germline loops: CDR1 DFQATT, CDR2 SNEGSKA (reference sequence). CDR3 protein: CSARRGQGVEGYEQYF. CDR3 nucleotide sequence: TGCAGTGCTAGACGGGGACAGGGCGTTGAGGGGTACGAGCAGTACTTC.

The table lists this clonotype with many counts. The chain carries TRBV4-1 and TRBJ2-1; weak D call: TRBD1 (6 bases). The germline V gene has CDR1 MGHRA and CDR2 YSYEKL. The CDR3 consists of 16 residues. Trimming removed 1 base from V and 2 bases from J, with 12 bases in between. The CDR3 DNA is TGCGCCAGCAGCCAAGTCCCGACAGGCCCCTACAATGAGCAGTTCTTC. This translates into CASSQVPTGPYNEQFF.

The chain recombines TRBV28 with TRBJ1-1; tentative D call: TRBD1 (6 bases). This CDR3 has 14 residues. V lost 2 bases and J lost 3, with 10 bases in between. Germline V gene lookup returns CDR1 MDHEN and CDR2 SYDVKM. Here the CDR3 reads CASSLTPGDTEAFF. CDR3 in DNA: TGTGCCAGCAGTTTAACCCCAGGGGACACTGAAGCTTTCTTT.

This clonotype was seen many times. The chain combines TRBV15 with TRBJ2-3; D unclear. The germline V and J ends were trimmed by 6 bases and 4 bases, with 11 bases remaining between them. This CDR3 has 13 amino acids. The V gene's germline CDR1 is LNHNV and CDR2 YYDKDF (reference sequence). The CDR3 here is CATSPLAADTQYF. The CDR3 region has the DNA TGTGCCACCAGTCCCTTGGCGGCAGATACGCAGTATTTT.

This chain joins TRBV6-2 or TRBV6-3 and TRBJ2-1, with 11 bases that match TRBD2. Germline V lookup: CDR1 MNHEY, CDR2 SVGEGT. The CDR3 runs to 15 residues. J gave up 6 bases and V 7 bases, and 8 bases lay outside the gene matches. The CDR3, as DNA: TGTGCCAGCAAAGCCGGGACTAGCGGATGCAATGAGCAGTTCTTC. Protein product: CASKAGTSGCNEQFF.